This entry lists 20 T cell receptor beta chains sequenced from one sample in a study of post-analysis software for immune sequencing data. Study-level points and caveats: TRBV5-6, TRBV5-1 and TRBV20-1 belonged to a set of a handful of TRBV segments that were more frequent in patients than controls.

Libraries were made from TCR beta cDNA, and they carried unique molecular identifiers. TCRdb re-called the PCR reads with MiXCR, one entry per CDR3 protein. The table shows about 820,000 distinct CDR3 sequences, with about 57% occurring only once. Their antigens are not known. What was sequenced was blood. All receptors derive from a girl between 5 and 17 years old with multiple sclerosis.

The rearrangement joins TRBV20-1 to TRBJ2-1; 11 bases match TRBD2. The germline V gene has CDR1 DFQATT and CDR2 SNEGSKA (reference sequence). Losses at the gene ends were 4 bases for V and 8 bases for J; bases not matched to a gene: 13. The CDR3 has 16 residues. The CDR3 loop is CSAIEPGTSGLDEQFF. DNA for the CDR3: TGCAGTGCTATCGAACCGGGGACTAGCGGCTTGGATGAGCAGTTCTTC.

This rearrangement joins TRBV6-5 to TRBJ1-5, with unresolved D. V gave up 2 bases and J gave up 0 bases, with 5 bases separating them. CDR1 and CDR2 (germline): MNHEY, SVGAGI. There are 14 residues in the CDR3. CDR3 sequence: CASSYKYSNQPQHF. The CDR3 DNA is TGTGCCAGCAGTTACAAATATAGCAATCAGCCCCAGCATTTT.

This chain connects TRBV6-6 to TRBJ2-3; TRBD1 agrees at 7 bases. The germline CDR1 and CDR2 sequences are MNHNY and SVGAGI (reference sequence). V lost 2 bases to trimming and J lost 1 base; unmatched junction nucleotides: 9. The CDR3 length is 17 residues. For the CDR3, the DNA is TGTGCCAGCAGTTACCCTGGGACAGTCCTCGGCACAGATACGCAGTATTTT. Translating it yields CASSYPGTVLGTDTQYF.

This chain connects TRBV10-2 to TRBJ1-5; a weak D match, TRBD1 (5 bases). Trimming shortened V by 4 bases and J by 7 bases, and 14 bases separated the two germline ends. The germline V gene has CDR1 WSHSY and CDR2 SAAADI. The CDR3 is 14 amino acids. CDR3 region: CASSVGGLSQPQHF. The CDR3 nucleotides are TGCGCCAGCAGTGTCGGGGGATTAAGCCAGCCCCAGCATTTT.

The V gene is TRBV7-2, the J gene TRBJ2-5; TRBD2 is a possible D gene (6 bases). The V gene's germline CDR1 is SGHTA and CDR2 FQGNSA. This CDR3 contains 15 residues. Trimming pared 1 base from V and 7 bases from J, leaving 16 bases between. CDR3 loop: CASSLVGDLLGTQYF. For the CDR3, the DNA is TGTGCCAGCAGCTTAGTGGGGGACTTGCTCGGGACCCAGTACTTC.

The chain couples TRBV20-1 to TRBJ2-4, with D tentatively TRBD1 or TRBD2 (7 bases each). The J call may be faulty, since TRBJ2-7 better matches the DNA end. Looked up from germline, CDR1 is DFQATT and CDR2 is SNEGSKA (reference sequence). This CDR3 region has 17 residues. The CDR3 loop reads CSASVLGTARGGHEQYF. CDR3 bases: TGCAGTGCTAGCGTCTTAGGGACAGCCAGGGGGGGGCACGAGCAGTACTTC.

The chain employs TRBV15 and TRBJ2-3; D gene uncertain. CDR1 and CDR2 from the germline V gene are LNHNV and YYDKDF (reference sequence). Between the trimmed V and J ends, which lost 3 bases and 6 bases, there was a span of 7 bases. This CDR3 is 12 amino acids long. The DNA of the CDR3 is TGTGCCACCAGCAGTCGCCCTGATACGCAGTATTTT. Amino acid sequence: CATSSRPDTQYF.

This chain connects TRBV12-3 or TRBV12-4 to TRBJ2-1; TRBD2 matches at 14 bases. This CDR3 spans 16 amino acids. V shed 5 bases, J shed 8 bases, and the junction held 8 bases outside the gene matches. The CDR3 sequence is CASSAMTSGRADEQFF. CDR3 sequence (DNA): TGTGCCAGCAGTGCCATGACTAGCGGGAGGGCCGATGAGCAGTTCTTC.

This clonotype was seen repeatedly, ten times or more. V and J are TRBV20-1 and TRBJ2-7, with D possibly TRBD1 on 5 matching bases. V gave up 2 bases and J gave up 2 bases, with 7 bases separating them. Per the germline V gene, CDR1 is DFQATT and CDR2 is SNEGSKA (reference sequence). The CDR3 length is 12 residues. CDR3 region: CSARSGPYEQYF. The CDR3 DNA follows: TGCAGTGCTAGATCAGGGCCCTACGAGCAGTACTTC.

The chain links TRBV3-1 to TRBJ2-6, with 7 nucleotides matching TRBD1. Germline CDR1 LGHDT, CDR2 YNNKEL (reference sequence). The CDR3 contains 18 residues. V lost 2 bases, J lost 0 bases, and 7 bases stayed unmatched. The CDR3 nucleotides are TGTGCCAGCAGCCAACGACAGGGTAGGACCTCTGGGGCCAACGTCCTGACTTTC. Translating it yields CASSQRQGRTSGANVLTF. Variable domain in full (rest from reference TRBV3-1 and TRBJ2-6): DTAVSQTPKYLVTQMGNDKSIKCEQNLGHDTMYWYKQDSKKFLKIMFSYNNKELIINETVPNRFSPKSPDKAHLNLHINSLELGDSAVYFCASSQRQGRTSGANVLTFGAGSRLTVL.

This chain connects TRBV7-9 to TRBJ1-4, with unresolved D. The CDR3 runs 14 residues. The germline V and J ends were trimmed by 2 bases and 0 bases, with 4 bases remaining between them. Germline CDR1 SEHNR, CDR2 FQNEAQ (reference sequence). The CDR3 nucleotides are TGTGCCAGCAGCTTATTGTCAACTAATGAAAAACTGTTTTTT. Protein: CASSLLSTNEKLFF. Supplemented by reference TRBV7-9 and TRBJ1-4, the full variable domain reads DTGVSQNPRHKITKRGQNVTFRCDPISEHNRLYWYRQTLGQGPEFLTYFQNEAQLEKSRLLSDRFSAERPKGSFSTLEIQRTEQGDSAMYLCASSLLSTNEKLFFGSGTQLSVL.

The J gene is TRBJ1-2, the V gene TRBV7-9; 8 nucleotides agree with TRBD1. The V segment lost 7 bases and the J segment 5 bases; nucleotides outside the gene matches: 9. The CDR3 sequence is 14 residues long. The germline V gene encodes CDR1 SEHNR and CDR2 FQNEAQ (reference sequence). The CDR3 spells CASTMGTGPYGYTF. For the CDR3, the DNA is TGTGCCAGCACCATGGGGACAGGCCCATATGGCTACACCTTC.

About this clonotype itself: One end of the junction varies from germline; a read error may be responsible. The chain uses TRBV7-6 and TRBJ2-1; no clear D gene. The J call may be incorrect, as the DNA end agrees better with TRBJ2-7. The germline CDR1 and CDR2 sequences are SGHVS and FNYEAQ. There are 13 residues in the CDR3. The CDR3 DNA reads as TGTGCCAACAGCTTAGTCGGTTTCGCCGAGCAGTACTTC. Translated: CANSLVGFAEQYF.

The chain combines TRBV12-3 or TRBV12-4 with TRBJ1-2; the D gene is possibly TRBD1 (5 bases). The CDR3 is made up of 16 amino acids. Trimming shortened V by 6 bases and J by 3 bases, and 20 bases separated the two germline ends. The CDR3 spells CASSLTGTELYYGYTF. In DNA form, the CDR3 reads TGTGCCAGCAGCTTGACCGGGACTGAACTCTACTATGGCTACACCTTC.

The rearrangement joins TRBV20-1 to TRBJ1-5; the D is unclear. V was shortened by 0 bases and J by 2 bases, with 14 bases between the two germline ends. CDR1 DFQATT and CDR2 SNEGSKA come from the germline V gene (reference sequence). The CDR3 has 16 amino acids. The CDR3 here is CSARDREDFGNQPQHF. DNA for the CDR3: TGCAGTGCTAGAGATAGGGAGGATTTTGGCAATCAGCCCCAGCATTTT.

This chain connects TRBV27 to TRBJ2-7; 8 positions match TRBD1. Per germline, CDR1 MNHEY and CDR2 SMNVEV (reference sequence). This CDR3 has 15 amino acids. V dropped 4 bases and J dropped 0; count of bases not matched to a gene: 5. The CDR3 loop reads CASSWGQARSYEQYF. CDR3 bases: TGTGCCAGCAGTTGGGGACAGGCCCGCTCCTACGAGCAGTACTTC.

This chain joins TRBV20-1 and TRBJ2-7, with 9 bases identical to TRBD1. CDR3 size: 15 residues. Per the germline V gene, CDR1 is DFQATT and CDR2 is SNEGSKA (reference sequence). V gave up 6 bases and J gave up 3 bases; unmatched junction bases: 12. The DNA for the CDR3 is TGCAGTGCCACCCTACAGGGGGCTTGGAACTACGAGCAGTACTTC. This gives the protein CSATLQGAWNYEQYF.

V and J are TRBV28 and TRBJ2-7; 7 bases align to TRBD1. Per the germline V gene, CDR1 is MDHEN and CDR2 is SYDVKM. The CDR3 has 14 amino acids. Trimming at V came to 5 bases and at J to 5 bases, leaving 9 bases not matched to a gene. The chain's CDR3 is CASSQPGGSDEQYF. The CDR3, as DNA: TGTGCCAGCAGTCAACCAGGGGGAAGCGACGAGCAGTACTTC.

The chain has TRBV29-1 and TRBJ2-3, with 8 bases aligning to TRBD2. CDR1 and CDR2 from the germline V gene are SQVTM and ANQGSEA. The CDR3 contains 16 residues. Losses at the gene ends were 3 bases for V and 8 bases for J; bases not matched to a gene: 16. DNA of the CDR3: TGCAGCGTTGAGGAAGTAGCGGGAAGGGAGTGGGGTACGCAGTATTTT. Its translation is CSVEEVAGREWGTQYF.

CDR3: CSARSQGDGYTF. As DNA, the CDR3 is TGCAGTGCTAGGTCTCAGGGCGACGGCTACACCTTC. This chain links TRBV20-1 with TRBJ1-2; the D gene is possibly TRBD1 (5 bases). V was trimmed by 3 bases and J by 8 bases, leaving 13 bases between them. Germline V CDR1 and CDR2: DFQATT, SNEGSKA (reference sequence). The CDR3 has 12 amino acids.